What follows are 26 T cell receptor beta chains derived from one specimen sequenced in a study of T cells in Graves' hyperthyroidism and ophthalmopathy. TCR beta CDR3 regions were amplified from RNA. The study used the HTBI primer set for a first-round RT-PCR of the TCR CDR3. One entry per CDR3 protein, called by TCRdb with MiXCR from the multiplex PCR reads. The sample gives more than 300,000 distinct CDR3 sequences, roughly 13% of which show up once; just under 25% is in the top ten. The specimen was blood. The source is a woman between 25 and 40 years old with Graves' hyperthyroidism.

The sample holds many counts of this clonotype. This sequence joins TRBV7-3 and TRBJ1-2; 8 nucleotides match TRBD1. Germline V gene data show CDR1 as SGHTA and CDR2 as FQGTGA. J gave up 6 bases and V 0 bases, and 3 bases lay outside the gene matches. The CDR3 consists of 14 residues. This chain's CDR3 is CASSLTAGGNGYTF. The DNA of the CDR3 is TGTGCCAGCAGCTTAACAGCAGGGGGCAATGGCTACACCTTC.

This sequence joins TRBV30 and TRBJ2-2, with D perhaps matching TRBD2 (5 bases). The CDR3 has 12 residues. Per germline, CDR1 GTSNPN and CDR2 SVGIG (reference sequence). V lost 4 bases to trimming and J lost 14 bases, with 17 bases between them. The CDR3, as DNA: TGTGCCTGGACCAACACGCCGGGGAAACTGTTTTTT. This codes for CAWTNTPGKLFF.

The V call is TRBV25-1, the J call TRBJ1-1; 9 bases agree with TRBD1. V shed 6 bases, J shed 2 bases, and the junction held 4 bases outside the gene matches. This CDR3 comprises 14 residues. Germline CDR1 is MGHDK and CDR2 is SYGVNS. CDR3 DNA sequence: TGTGCCAGCAGCAGACAGGGGGAAAACACTGAAGCTTTCTTT. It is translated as CASSRQGENTEAFF.

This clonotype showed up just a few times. The CDR3 DNA reads TGTGCCAGCAGCTTAGGGCTAGCGGGAAGACTACCCTACAATGAGCAGTTCTTC. Protein product: CASSLGLAGRLPYNEQFF. This chain joins TRBV7-9 and TRBJ2-1; 9 positions match TRBD2. Looked up from germline, CDR1 is SEHNR and CDR2 is FQNEAQ (reference sequence). This CDR3 comprises 18 residues. J lost 2 bases, V lost 1 base, and 9 bases had no gene match. Drawing the rest from reference TRBV7-9 and TRBJ2-1, the complete variable domain is DTGVSQNPRHKITKRGQNVTFRCDPISEHNRLYWYRQTLGQGPEFLTYFQNEAQLEKSRLLSDRFSAERPKGSFSTLEIQRTEQGDSAMYLCASSLGLAGRLPYNEQFFGPGTRLTVL.

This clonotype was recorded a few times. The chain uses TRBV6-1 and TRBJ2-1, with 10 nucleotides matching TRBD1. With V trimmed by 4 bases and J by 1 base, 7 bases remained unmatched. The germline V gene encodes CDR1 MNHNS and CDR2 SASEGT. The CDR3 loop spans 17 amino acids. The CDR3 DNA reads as TGTGCCAGCAGTGTAGGGACAGGGGAAGTATCCTACAATGAGCAGTTCTTC. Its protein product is CASSVGTGEVSYNEQFF.

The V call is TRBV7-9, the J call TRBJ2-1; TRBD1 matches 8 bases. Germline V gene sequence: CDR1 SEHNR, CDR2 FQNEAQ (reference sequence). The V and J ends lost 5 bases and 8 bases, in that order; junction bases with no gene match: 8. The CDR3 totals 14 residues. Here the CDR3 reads CASSLGQGGDEQFF. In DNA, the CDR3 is TGTGCCAGCAGCCTAGGACAGGGTGGGGATGAGCAGTTCTTC.

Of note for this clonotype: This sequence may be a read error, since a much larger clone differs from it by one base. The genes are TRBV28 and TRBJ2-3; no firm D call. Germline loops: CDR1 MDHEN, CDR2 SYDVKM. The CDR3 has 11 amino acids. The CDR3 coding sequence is TGTGCCGTCAGAAGGGAAGATACGCACTATTTT. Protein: CAVRREDTHYF.

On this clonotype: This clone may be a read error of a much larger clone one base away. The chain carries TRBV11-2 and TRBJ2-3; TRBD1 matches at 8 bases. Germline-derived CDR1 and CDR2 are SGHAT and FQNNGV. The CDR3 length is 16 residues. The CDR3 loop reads CVSSPRPDRAADTQYF. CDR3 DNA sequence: TGTGTCAGCAGCCCTAGGCCGGACAGGGCCGCAGATACGCAGTATTTT.

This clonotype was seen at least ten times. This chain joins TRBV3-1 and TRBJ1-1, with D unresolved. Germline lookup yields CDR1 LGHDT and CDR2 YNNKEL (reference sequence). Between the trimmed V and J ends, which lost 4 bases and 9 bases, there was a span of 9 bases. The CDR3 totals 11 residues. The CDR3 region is CASSLSKQAFF. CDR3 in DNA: TGTGCCAGCAGCCTGAGCAAGCAAGCTTTCTTT.

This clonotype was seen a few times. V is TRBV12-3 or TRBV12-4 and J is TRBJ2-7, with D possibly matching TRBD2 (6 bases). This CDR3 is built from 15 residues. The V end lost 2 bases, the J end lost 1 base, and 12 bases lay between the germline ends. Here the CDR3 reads CASSLHNRGSYEQYF. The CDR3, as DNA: TGTGCCAGCAGTTTACACAACCGGGGGTCCTACGAGCAGTACTTC.

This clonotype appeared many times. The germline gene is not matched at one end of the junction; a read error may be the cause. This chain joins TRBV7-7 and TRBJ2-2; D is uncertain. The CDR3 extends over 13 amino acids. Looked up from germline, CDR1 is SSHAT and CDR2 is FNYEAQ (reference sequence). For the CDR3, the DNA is TGTGCTAGCAGCCTGGAATTAACCGGGGAGCTGTTTTTT. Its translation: CASSLELTGELFF.

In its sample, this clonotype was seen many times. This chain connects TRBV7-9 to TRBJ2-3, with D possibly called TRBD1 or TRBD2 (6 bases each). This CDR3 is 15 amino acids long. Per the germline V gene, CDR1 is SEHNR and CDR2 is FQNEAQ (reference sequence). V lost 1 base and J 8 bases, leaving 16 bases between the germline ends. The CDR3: CASSLDGGRIGTQYF. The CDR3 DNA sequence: TGTGCCAGCAGCTTAGACGGGGGCCGTATAGGTACGCAGTATTTT.

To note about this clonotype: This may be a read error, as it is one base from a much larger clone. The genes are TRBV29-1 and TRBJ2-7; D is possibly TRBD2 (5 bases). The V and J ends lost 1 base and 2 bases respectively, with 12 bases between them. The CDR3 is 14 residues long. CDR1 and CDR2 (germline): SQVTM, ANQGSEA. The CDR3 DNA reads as TGCAGCGTTGAAGTAGCGCAAGAGACCTACGAGCAGTACTTC. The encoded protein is CSVEVAQETYEQYF.

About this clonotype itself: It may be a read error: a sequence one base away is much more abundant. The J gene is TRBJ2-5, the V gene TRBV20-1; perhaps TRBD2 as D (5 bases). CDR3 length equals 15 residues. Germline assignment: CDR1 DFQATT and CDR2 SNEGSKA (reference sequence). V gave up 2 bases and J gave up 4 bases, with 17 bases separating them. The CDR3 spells CSARFRGRIVETQYF. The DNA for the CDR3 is TGCAGTGCTAGATTCCGGGGTAGGATAGTAGAGACCCAGTACTTC.

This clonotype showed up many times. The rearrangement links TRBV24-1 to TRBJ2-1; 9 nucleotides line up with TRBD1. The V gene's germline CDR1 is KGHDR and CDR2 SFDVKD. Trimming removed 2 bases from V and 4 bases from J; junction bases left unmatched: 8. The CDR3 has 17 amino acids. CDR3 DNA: TGTGCCACCAGTGATTCACTTAAGACAGGGGGGTACAATGAGCAGTTCTTC. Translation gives CATSDSLKTGGYNEQFF.

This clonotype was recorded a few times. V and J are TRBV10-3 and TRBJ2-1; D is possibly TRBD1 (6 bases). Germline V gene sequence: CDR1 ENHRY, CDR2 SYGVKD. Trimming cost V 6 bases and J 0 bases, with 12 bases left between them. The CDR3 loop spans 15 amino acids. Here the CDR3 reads CAIRRQDNSYNEQFF. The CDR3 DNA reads TGTGCCATCAGGAGACAGGACAACTCCTACAATGAGCAGTTCTTC.

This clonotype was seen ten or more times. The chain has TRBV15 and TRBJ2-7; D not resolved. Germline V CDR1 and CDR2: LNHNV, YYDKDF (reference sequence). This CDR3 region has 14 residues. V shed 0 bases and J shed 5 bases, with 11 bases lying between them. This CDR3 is CATSRDLMGDEQYF. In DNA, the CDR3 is TGTGCCACCAGCAGAGACCTGATGGGCGACGAGCAGTACTTC.

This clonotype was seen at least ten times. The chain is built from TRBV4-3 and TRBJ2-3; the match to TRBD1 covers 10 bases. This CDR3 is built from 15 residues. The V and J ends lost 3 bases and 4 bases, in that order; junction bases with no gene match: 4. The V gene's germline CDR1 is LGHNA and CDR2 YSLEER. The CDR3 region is CASSQTGGASDTQYF. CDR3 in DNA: TGCGCCAGCAGCCAGACAGGGGGCGCCTCAGATACGCAGTATTTT.

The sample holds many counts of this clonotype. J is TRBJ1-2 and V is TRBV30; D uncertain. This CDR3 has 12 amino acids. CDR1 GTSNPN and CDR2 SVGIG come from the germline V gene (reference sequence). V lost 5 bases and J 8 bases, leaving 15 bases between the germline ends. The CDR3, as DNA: TGTGCCTGGGACCGTGGAGAGCGGGGCTACACCTTC. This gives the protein CAWDRGERGYTF.

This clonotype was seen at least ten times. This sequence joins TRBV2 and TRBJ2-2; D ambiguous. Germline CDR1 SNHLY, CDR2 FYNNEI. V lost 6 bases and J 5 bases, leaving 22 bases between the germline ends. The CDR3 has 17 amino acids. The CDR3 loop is CASSDIWGWNKTGELFF. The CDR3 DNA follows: TGTGCCAGCAGCGACATCTGGGGTTGGAATAAAACCGGGGAGCTGTTTTTT.

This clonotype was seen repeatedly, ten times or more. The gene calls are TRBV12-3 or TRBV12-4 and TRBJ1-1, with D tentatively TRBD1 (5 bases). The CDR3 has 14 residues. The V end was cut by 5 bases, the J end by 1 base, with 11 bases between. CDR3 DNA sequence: TGTGCCAGCAGTCCTACGGGGGGGAACACTGAAGCTTTCTTT. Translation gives CASSPTGGNTEAFF.

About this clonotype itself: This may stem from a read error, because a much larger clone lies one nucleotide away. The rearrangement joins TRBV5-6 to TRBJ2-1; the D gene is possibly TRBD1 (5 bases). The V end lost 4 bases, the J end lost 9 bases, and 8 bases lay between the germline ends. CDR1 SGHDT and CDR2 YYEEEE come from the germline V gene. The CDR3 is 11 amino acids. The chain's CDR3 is CASSQDSEQFF. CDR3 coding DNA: TGTGCCAGCAGCCAAGACAGTGAGCAGTTCTTC. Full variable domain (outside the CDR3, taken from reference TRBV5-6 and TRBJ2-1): DAGVTQSPTHLIKTRGQQVTLRCSPKSGHDTVSWYQQALGQGPQFIFQYYEEEERQRGNFPDRFSGHQFPNYSSELNVNALLLGDSALYLCASSQDSEQFFGPGTRLTVL.

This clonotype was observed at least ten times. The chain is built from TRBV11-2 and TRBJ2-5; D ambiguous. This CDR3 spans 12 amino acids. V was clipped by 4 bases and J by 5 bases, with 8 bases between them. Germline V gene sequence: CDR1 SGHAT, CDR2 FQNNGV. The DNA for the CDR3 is TGTGCCAGCAGCTCCCTCCCTGAGACCCAGTACTTC. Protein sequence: CASSSLPETQYF.

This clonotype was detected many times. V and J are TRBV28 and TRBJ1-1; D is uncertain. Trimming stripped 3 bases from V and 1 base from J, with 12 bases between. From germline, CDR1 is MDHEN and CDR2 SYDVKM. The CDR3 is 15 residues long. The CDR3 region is CASSFRSGRNTEAFF. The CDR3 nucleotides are TGTGCCAGCAGTTTTCGAAGCGGGAGGAACACTGAAGCTTTCTTT.

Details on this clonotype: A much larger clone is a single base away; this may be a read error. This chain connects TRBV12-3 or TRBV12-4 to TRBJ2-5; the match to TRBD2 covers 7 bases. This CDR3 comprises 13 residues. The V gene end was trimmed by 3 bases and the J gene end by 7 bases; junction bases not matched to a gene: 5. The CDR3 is CASSFGRPGTQYF. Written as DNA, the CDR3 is TGTGCCAGCAGTTTCGGGAGGCCCGGGACCCAGTACTTC.

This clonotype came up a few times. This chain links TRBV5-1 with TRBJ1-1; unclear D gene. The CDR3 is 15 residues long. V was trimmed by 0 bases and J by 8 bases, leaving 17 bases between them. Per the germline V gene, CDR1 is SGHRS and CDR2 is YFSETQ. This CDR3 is CASSLAQSAWSEAFF. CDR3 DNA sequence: TGCGCCAGCAGCTTGGCCCAGTCAGCTTGGAGCGAAGCTTTCTTT.